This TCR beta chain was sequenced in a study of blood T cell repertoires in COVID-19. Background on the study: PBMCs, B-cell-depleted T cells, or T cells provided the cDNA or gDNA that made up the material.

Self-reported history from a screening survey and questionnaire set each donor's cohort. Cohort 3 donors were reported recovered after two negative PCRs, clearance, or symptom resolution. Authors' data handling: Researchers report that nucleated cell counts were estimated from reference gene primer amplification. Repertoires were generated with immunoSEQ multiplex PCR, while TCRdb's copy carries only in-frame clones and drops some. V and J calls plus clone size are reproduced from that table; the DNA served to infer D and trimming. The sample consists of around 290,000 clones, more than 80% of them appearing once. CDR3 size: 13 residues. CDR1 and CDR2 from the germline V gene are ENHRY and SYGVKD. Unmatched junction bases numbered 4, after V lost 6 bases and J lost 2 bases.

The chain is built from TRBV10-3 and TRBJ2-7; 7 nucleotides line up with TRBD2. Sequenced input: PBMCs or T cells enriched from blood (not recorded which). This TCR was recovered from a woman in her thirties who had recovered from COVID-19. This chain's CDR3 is CAIREGRAYEQYF. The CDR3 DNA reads TGTGCCATCAGGGAGGGGAGGGCCTACGAGCAGTACTTC.